This T cell receptor beta chain was recovered during a study of cytomegalovirus exposure and HLA in healthy donors. Study-wide points: Apart from CMV serostatus, no immune exposure information was available. The study flagged roughly 150 TCR beta chains as cytomegalovirus-associated.

The CDR3 loop spans 15 amino acids. From germline, CDR1 is MNHEY and CDR2 SMNVEV (reference sequence). V lost 7 bases, J lost 4 bases, and 18 bases lay in between. The PCR employed 60 Vbeta primers together with 13 Jbeta primers. Assay used: immunoSEQ multiplex PCR; TCRdb lists only in-frame clones, some missing. The sample records some 140,000 clones, approximately 80% being singletons. Concerning this clone itself: Its antigen is not identified.

The source of this sequence is a young man in good health and CMV-seropositive. The chain carries TRBV27 and TRBJ2-3, with D possibly TRBD2 on 7 matching bases. Sequenced material: PBMCs. The CDR3 DNA reads as TGTGCCAGCATTCTAAGGGGGGGGCCCCCAGATACGCAGTATTTT. As protein: CASILRGGPPDTQYF.